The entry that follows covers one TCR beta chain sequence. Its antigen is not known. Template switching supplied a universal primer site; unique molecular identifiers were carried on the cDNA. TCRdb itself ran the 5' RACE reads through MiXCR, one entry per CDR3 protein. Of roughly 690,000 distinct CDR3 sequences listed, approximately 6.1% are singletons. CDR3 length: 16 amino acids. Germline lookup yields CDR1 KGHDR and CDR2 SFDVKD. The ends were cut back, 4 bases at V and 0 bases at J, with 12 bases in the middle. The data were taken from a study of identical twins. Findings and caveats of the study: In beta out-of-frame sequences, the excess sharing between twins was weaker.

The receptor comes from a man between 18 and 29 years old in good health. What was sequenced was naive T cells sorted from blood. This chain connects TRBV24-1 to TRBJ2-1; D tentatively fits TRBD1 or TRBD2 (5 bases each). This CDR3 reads CATSDPGRNSYNEQFF. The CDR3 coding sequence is TGTGCCACCAGTGACCCGGGACGGAACTCCTACAATGAGCAGTTCTTC.